This TCR beta chain was captured by sequencing in a study of CD4 T cell repertoires in COVID-19. Study findings and constraints: Several top expanded SARS-CoV-2-reactive clonotypes were shared by two or three memory subsets.

This table comes from immunoSEQ multiplex PCR, and its TCRdb copy is limited to in-frame clones, with some not included. The sample has under 30,000 clones; 85% to 95% are singletons. The germline gives CDR1 MNHEY, CDR2 SVGAGI. This CDR3 spans 15 amino acids. V was trimmed by 6 bases and J by 0 bases, leaving 9 bases between them. A note on this clone: Its antigen remains unknown.

The memory T cells were sequenced right after ex vivo isolation, without culture. The sample was circulating follicular helper CD4+ T cells (cTfh) from blood, taken before the COVID-19 pandemic. The receptor's source is a human donor who had COVID-19. The J gene is TRBJ2-6, the V gene TRBV6-5; a possible D gene is TRBD1 (6 bases). CDR3 in amino acids: CASRTQGSGANVLTF. The CDR3 bases are TGTGCCAGCAGAACACAGGGCTCTGGGGCCAACGTCCTGACTTTC.